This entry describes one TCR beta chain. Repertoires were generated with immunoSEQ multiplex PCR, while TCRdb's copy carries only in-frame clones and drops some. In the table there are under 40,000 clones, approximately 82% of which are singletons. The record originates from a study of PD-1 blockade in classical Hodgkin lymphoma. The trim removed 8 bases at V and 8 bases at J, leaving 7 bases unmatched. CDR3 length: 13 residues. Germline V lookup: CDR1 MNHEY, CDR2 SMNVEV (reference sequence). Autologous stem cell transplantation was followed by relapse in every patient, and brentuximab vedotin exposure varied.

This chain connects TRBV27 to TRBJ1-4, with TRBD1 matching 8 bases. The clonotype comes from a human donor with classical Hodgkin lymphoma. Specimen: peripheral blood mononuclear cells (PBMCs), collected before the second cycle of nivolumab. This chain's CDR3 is CASLDRGGEKLFF. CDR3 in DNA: TGTGCCAGCCTAGACAGGGGTGGGGAAAAACTGTTTTTT.